Presented here are 32 T cell receptor beta chains from one specimen sequenced in a study of shared clonotypes between healthy human individuals. Libraries were prepared by immunoSEQ multiplex PCR; TCRdb keeps only in-frame clonotypes and omits some of them. This table has 2,500,000 or so clones, over 85% appearing once. Sequencing used naive CD4+ T cells from PBMCs. Subset specified: CD45RA+ positively selected. The receptors come from a man aged 18 to 30 in good health. Some clones in this sample may be carry-over from other donors' samples.

This chain links TRBV2 with TRBJ1-4; a possible D gene is TRBD1 (5 bases). Germline CDR1 SNHLY, CDR2 FYNNEI. This CDR3 spans 14 amino acids. The ends were cut back, 6 bases at V and 8 bases at J, with 16 bases in the middle. The CDR3 region is CASRTGTSNEKLFF. The CDR3 DNA reads as TGTGCCAGCAGGACCGGGACTAGCAACGAAAAACTGTTTTTT.

J is TRBJ1-4 and V is TRBV28; 7 positions agree with TRBD1. The CDR3 spans 15 residues. Germline V CDR1 and CDR2: MDHEN, SYDVKM. V shed 2 bases, J shed 8 bases, and the junction held 8 bases outside the gene matches. CDR3 sequence reads: CASSLTRQGREKLFF. The DNA of the CDR3 is TGTGCCAGCAGTTTAACCCGACAGGGTAGAGAAAAACTGTTTTTT.

This chain's CDR3 is CASSGQGAGETQYF. The CDR3, as DNA: TGTGCCAGCAGTGGACAGGGGGCCGGAGAGACCCAGTACTTC. The chain combines TRBV28 with TRBJ2-5, with TRBD1 matching 11 bases. The trim removed 5 bases at V and 4 bases at J, leaving 3 bases unmatched. CDR1 MDHEN and CDR2 SYDVKM come from the germline V gene. The CDR3 extends over 14 amino acids.

CDR3 region: CAISALAGGSDTQYF. The CDR3 bases are TGTGCCATCAGTGCTTTGGCGGGAGGGTCAGATACGCAGTATTTT. The chain is built from TRBV10-3 and TRBJ2-3, with TRBD2 matching 9 bases. Germline trimming cut 4 bases from V and 4 bases from J; bases unmatched to any gene: 6. Germline V gene lookup returns CDR1 ENHRY and CDR2 SYGVKD. This CDR3 has 15 residues.

The chain employs TRBV29-1 and TRBJ2-7; D is undetermined. Trimming stripped 4 bases from V and 2 bases from J, with 6 bases between. Germline V gene data show CDR1 as SQVTM and CDR2 as ANQGSEA. This CDR3 has 11 residues. CDR3 sequence: CSVASTYEQYF. CDR3 DNA sequence: TGCAGCGTTGCCAGTACCTACGAGCAGTACTTC.

The chain couples TRBV23-1 to TRBJ2-3; D is uncertain. Being an ORF, TRBV23-1 has a function that is uncertain. Between the trimmed V and J ends, which lost 2 bases and 6 bases, there was a span of 6 bases. This CDR3 spans 12 amino acids. The CDR3 nucleotides are TGCGCCAGCAGTCAAGAAGTCGATACGCAGTATTTT. Protein sequence: CASSQEVDTQYF.

A note on this clone: Additional DNA sequences in this sample encode the identical CDR3. V is TRBV7-3 and J is TRBJ2-1, with D perhaps matching TRBD1 or TRBD2 (5 bases each). There are 15 residues in the CDR3. V dropped 6 bases and J dropped 2 bases, with 14 bases sitting between them. Germline V gene sequence: CDR1 SGHTA, CDR2 FQGTGA. The CDR3 DNA reads TGTGCCAGCAGTCCGTCCCGGGGCACCTACAATGAGCAGTTCTTC. It yields the protein CASSPSRGTYNEQFF.

The chain employs TRBV16 and TRBJ2-7; the D gene could be TRBD1 or TRBD2 (5 bases each). This CDR3 region has 15 residues. The V gene's germline CDR1 is KGHSY and CDR2 FQNENV. The germline V and J ends were trimmed by 1 base and 3 bases, with 13 bases remaining between them. As DNA, the CDR3 is TGTGCCAGCAGCCAATTCCCAGGGACGGGCTACGAGCAGTACTTC. Translating it yields CASSQFPGTGYEQYF.

V usage is TRBV12-5 and J usage is TRBJ2-2, with a possible D match to TRBD1 (6 bases). Per germline, CDR1 LGHNT and CDR2 FRNRAP. The ends were cut back, 3 bases at V and 3 bases at J, with 8 bases in the middle. This CDR3 is 14 amino acids long. The CDR3 is CASGFSGDTGELFF. The CDR3 DNA is TGTGCTAGTGGTTTTTCAGGGGACACCGGGGAGCTGTTTTTT.

This chain connects TRBV28 to TRBJ2-5; D is possibly TRBD1 or TRBD2 (7 bases each). The V and J ends lost 8 bases and 4 bases respectively, with 11 bases between them. CDR1 is MDHEN and CDR2 is SYDVKM in the germline V gene. This CDR3 contains 12 residues. The CDR3 is CASGRGPETQYF. Here the CDR3 DNA reads TGTGCCAGCGGGAGGGGGCCAGAGACCCAGTACTTC.

The V and J genes are TRBV2 and TRBJ2-1; TRBD1 or TRBD2 may be the D gene (5 bases each). This CDR3 spans 13 amino acids. V dropped 8 bases and J dropped 9 bases, with 17 bases sitting between them. Germline CDR1 SNHLY, CDR2 FYNNEI. The CDR3 protein is CASLEASRGEQFF. In nucleotides, the CDR3 is TGTGCCAGCTTAGAGGCCTCGAGGGGTGAGCAGTTCTTC.

The chain recombines TRBV6-1 with TRBJ2-7; perhaps TRBD1 as D (5 bases). V shed 8 bases and J shed 2 bases, with 10 bases lying between them. The CDR3 has 12 amino acids. The germline gives CDR1 MNHNS, CDR2 SASEGT. The CDR3 nucleotides are TGTGCCAGCGAGCAAGGGGCCTACGAGCAGTACTTC. This sequence encodes CASEQGAYEQYF.

Remarks on this clone: Other DNA sequences from this sample encode an identical CDR3 as well. The V call is TRBV7-7, the J call TRBJ2-5; D gene unclear. CDR1 and CDR2 from the germline V gene are SSHAT and FNYEAQ (reference sequence). V shed 1 base and J shed 2 bases, with 5 bases lying between them. The length of the CDR3 is 13 residues. This CDR3 is CASSLGRQETQYF. CDR3 DNA sequence: TGTGCCAGCAGCTTAGGACGGCAAGAGACCCAGTACTTC.

This clone was found once. This rearrangement joins TRBV28 to TRBJ1-6, with 9 bases that match TRBD1. Germline V gene lookup returns CDR1 MDHEN and CDR2 SYDVKM. V was pared by 5 bases and J by 5 bases, with 4 bases of the junction left unmatched. The CDR3 contains 15 residues. This CDR3 reads CASSHRGRDNSPLHF. The CDR3 DNA reads TGTGCCAGCAGTCACAGGGGGCGAGATAATTCACCCCTCCACTTT. The full variable domain, its missing parts supplied by reference TRBV28 and TRBJ1-6, is DVKVTQSSRYLVKRTGEKVFLECVQDMDHENMFWYRQDPGLGLRLIYFSYDVKMKEKGDIPEGYSVSREKKERFSLILESASTNQTSMYLCASSHRGRDNSPLHFGNGTRLTVT.

The CDR3 loop reads CASSPPDYGEQYF. CDR3 nucleotide sequence: TGTGCCAGCAGCCCGCCGGACTATGGCGAGCAGTACTTC. The genes are TRBV7-9 and TRBJ2-7; a possible D gene is TRBD2 (6 bases). Germline lookup yields CDR1 SEHNR and CDR2 FQNEAQ (reference sequence). This CDR3 has 13 residues. Trimming stripped 5 bases from V and 6 bases from J, with 14 bases between.

V usage is TRBV10-1 and J usage is TRBJ2-2; D possibly matches TRBD1 or TRBD2 (5 bases each). The CDR3 extends over 16 amino acids. The germline V gene has CDR1 WNHNN and CDR2 SYGVQD (reference sequence). V gave up 3 bases and J gave up 0 bases, with 11 bases separating them. Written as DNA, the CDR3 is TGCGCCAGCAGTGATTCGGGGCCTCCGAACACCGGGGAGCTGTTTTTT. Its protein is CASSDSGPPNTGELFF.

This rearrangement joins TRBV28 to TRBJ1-5; D might be TRBD1 (6 bases). The germline V and J ends were trimmed by 6 bases and 4 bases, with 16 bases remaining between them. The CDR3 sequence is 15 residues long. Germline V gene data show CDR1 as MDHEN and CDR2 as SYDVKM. The CDR3 bases are TGTGCCAGCAGGCCACAGGGAGGCAAGAATCAGCCCCAGCATTTT. This sequence encodes CASRPQGGKNQPQHF.

The chain is built from TRBV5-5 and TRBJ1-1, with unresolved D. Germline CDR1 is SGHKS and CDR2 is YYEKEE (reference sequence). The CDR3 length is 12 residues. Trimming removed 0 bases at V and 7 bases at J, with 7 bases between. This chain's CDR3 is CASSLEVNEAFF. The CDR3 DNA reads TGTGCCAGCAGCTTGGAAGTGAATGAAGCTTTCTTT. Drawing the rest from reference TRBV5-5 and TRBJ1-1, the complete variable domain is DAGVTQSPTHLIKTRGQQVTLRCSPISGHKSVSWYQQVLGQGPQFIFQYYEKEERGRGNFPDRFSARQFPNYSSELNVNALLLGDSALYLCASSLEVNEAFFGQGTRLTVV.

The rearrangement links TRBV7-2 to TRBJ2-5; the D is unclear. The CDR3 sequence is 14 residues long. Trimming took off 2 bases at V and 5 bases at J, with 12 bases between the two ends. Germline CDR1 is SGHTA and CDR2 is FQGNSA. The CDR3 region is CASSLMGVGETQYF. CDR3 nucleotides: TGTGCCAGCAGCTTAATGGGTGTCGGGGAGACCCAGTACTTC.

The chain has TRBV7-3 and TRBJ2-3; TRBD2 might be the D (6 bases). Per the germline V gene, CDR1 is SGHTA and CDR2 is FQGTGA. V lost 5 bases to trimming and J lost 6 bases, with 21 bases between them. The CDR3 has 16 amino acids. The CDR3, as DNA: TGTGCCAGCAGCCTGGAGGGGAGTGGCTGGGCGGATACGCAGTATTTT. Translating it yields CASSLEGSGWADTQYF.

As regards this clone: Other DNA variants within this sample encode the same CDR3. This sequence joins TRBV2 and TRBJ2-1; the D is unclear. This CDR3 spans 11 amino acids. Germline CDR1 and CDR2: SNHLY and FYNNEI. V gave up 8 bases and J gave up 4 bases, with 6 bases separating them. The CDR3 nucleotides read TGTGCCAGCTCTGAGTACAATGAGCAGTTCTTC. Translating it yields CASSEYNEQFF. Complete variable domain (other parts from reference TRBV2 and TRBJ2-1): EPEVTQTPSHQVTQMGQEVILRCVPISNHLYFYWYRQILGQKVEFLVSFYNNEISEKSEIFDDQFSVERPDGSNFTLKIRSTKLEDSAMYFCASSEYNEQFFGPGTRLTVL.

This chain connects TRBV6-1 to TRBJ1-3; maybe TRBD1 (5 bases). The V end lost 8 bases, the J end lost 0 bases, and 14 bases lay between the germline ends. The CDR3 is 15 amino acids. Germline assignment: CDR1 MNHNS and CDR2 SASEGT. CDR3: CASSGTVSSGNTIYF. CDR3 nucleotide sequence: TGTGCCAGCTCCGGGACGGTCTCCTCTGGAAACACCATATATTTT.

This CDR3 is CASSLGTGGINSPLHF. CDR3 DNA sequence: TGTGCCAGCAGCTTGGGGACGGGGGGGATAAATTCACCCCTCCACTTT. V gene TRBV7-9 combines with J gene TRBJ1-6; a weak D match, TRBD1 (5 bases). Per the germline V gene, CDR1 is SEHNR and CDR2 is FQNEAQ (reference sequence). This CDR3 comprises 16 residues. V shed 3 bases and J shed 7 bases, with 16 bases lying between them.

The V gene is TRBV4-1, the J gene TRBJ2-6; D assignment may be TRBD1 or TRBD2 (6 bases each). This CDR3 is built from 17 residues. Germline-derived CDR1 and CDR2 are MGHRA and YSYEKL. Trimming stripped 0 bases from V and 0 bases from J, with 9 bases between. CDR3 sequence: CASSQDRGASGANVLTF. The CDR3 bases are TGCGCCAGCAGCCAAGATAGGGGGGCCTCTGGGGCCAACGTCCTGACTTTC.

V gene TRBV30 combines with J gene TRBJ2-7, with D unresolved. Germline CDR1 GTSNPN, CDR2 SVGIG (reference sequence). The ends were cut back, 2 bases at V and 7 bases at J, with 15 bases in the middle. The CDR3 spans 13 residues. CDR3 protein: CAWSLYSRGEQYF. CDR3 coding DNA: TGTGCCTGGAGTCTGTACAGCCGTGGGGAGCAGTACTTC.

V is TRBV5-8 and J is TRBJ2-2; 8 positions agree with TRBD2. Germline CDR1 and CDR2: SGHTS and YDEGEE. This CDR3 region has 16 residues. After removal of 7 bases from V and 4 bases from J, the junction contained 12 bases not matched to a gene. The CDR3 sequence: CASQWTSGSVTGELFF. The CDR3 DNA is TGTGCCAGCCAATGGACGAGCGGGAGTGTCACCGGGGAGCTGTTTTTT. Combining the CDR3 with reference TRBV5-8 and TRBJ2-2 gives the whole variable domain EAGVTQSPTHLIKTRGQQATLRCSPISGHTSVYWYQQALGLGLQFLLWYDEGEERNRGNFPPRFSGRQFPNYSSELNVNALELEDSALYLCASQWTSGSVTGELFFGEGSRLTVL.

The genes are TRBV4-2 and TRBJ2-5, with 8 bases lining up with TRBD1. The end of the DNA aligns better with TRBJ2-7, so the J call may be wrong. This CDR3 contains 17 residues. CDR1 and CDR2 from the germline V gene are LGHNA and YNFKEQ. CDR3 bases: TGTGCCAGCAGCCAAATAGCCATTGTCCGGACAGGGAACGAGCAGTACTTC. Amino acids: CASSQIAIVRTGNEQYF.

With regard to this clone: Other DNA sequences in this sample translate to the same CDR3. The chain recombines TRBV9 with TRBJ2-7; 8 nucleotides align to TRBD1. Germline V gene lookup returns CDR1 SGDLS and CDR2 YYNGEE. The length of the CDR3 is 15 residues. Losses at the gene ends were 0 bases for V and 4 bases for J; bases not matched to a gene: 6. CDR3 sequence: CASSVAGTGDYEQYF. In DNA, the CDR3 is TGTGCCAGCAGCGTAGCGGGGACAGGAGATTACGAGCAGTACTTC.

This clone was seen only once. Here the CDR3 DNA reads TGTGCCAGCAGAGGGTTACCCTCTGGGGCCAACGTCCTGACTTTC. This codes for CASRGLPSGANVLTF. The chain employs TRBV27 and TRBJ2-6; no firm D call. The V end was cut by 6 bases, the J end by 0 bases, with 9 bases between. CDR3 length equals 15 residues. CDR1 MNHEY and CDR2 SMNVEV come from the germline V gene (reference sequence).

This clone was seen more than once but under ten times. This chain connects TRBV7-2 to TRBJ1-1, with D possibly being TRBD1 (5 bases). Germline V gene lookup returns CDR1 SGHTA and CDR2 FQGNSA. The CDR3 extends over 15 amino acids. V was trimmed by 5 bases and J by 4 bases, leaving 17 bases between them. The CDR3 DNA follows: TGTGCCAGCAGCCAATCCAGGACATTCCTCACTGAAGCTTTCTTT. It yields the protein CASSQSRTFLTEAFF. Combining the CDR3 with reference TRBV7-2 and TRBJ1-1 gives the whole variable domain GAGVSQSPSNKVTEKGKDVELRCDPISGHTALYWYRQSLGQGLEFLIYFQGNSAPDKSGLPSDRFSAERTGGSVSTLTIQRTQQEDSAVYLCASSQSRTFLTEAFFGQGTRLTVV.

The chain recombines TRBV28 with TRBJ1-3; 11 nucleotides align to TRBD1. The CDR3 totals 15 residues. The V and J ends lost 6 bases and 4 bases, in that order; junction bases with no gene match: 5. Germline V gene data show CDR1 as MDHEN and CDR2 as SYDVKM. The CDR3 region is CASSSGTGGGNTIYF. CDR3 bases: TGTGCCAGCAGCTCCGGGACAGGGGGAGGAAACACCATATATTTT.

V is TRBV23-1 and J is TRBJ1-1; D gene uncertain. TRBV23-1 is classed as an ORF, of uncertain function. The V gene lost 5 bases and the J gene lost 0 bases, with 19 bases spanning the gap. This CDR3 region has 17 residues. CDR3 region: CASSANGRRLMNTEAFF. As DNA, the CDR3 is TGCGCCAGCAGTGCGAACGGACGGCGACTTATGAACACTGAAGCTTTCTTT.